The 20 T cell receptor beta chains below were found in one sample sequenced in a study of OX40 agonist ivuxolimab in advanced cancers. Measured with immunoSEQ multiplex PCR; TCRdb has only the in-frame clones, and not every one. The sample includes around 83,000 clones, under 95% of them seen just once. The sequencing here drew on CD4+ or CD8+ T cells sorted from blood, taken in a trial of the OX40 agonist ivuxolimab. Receptors were obtained from an adult with an advanced solid tumor such as melanoma, head and neck, liver or kidney cancer.

V and J are TRBV7-2 and TRBJ1-2, with D tentatively TRBD1 (5 bases). The CDR3 spans 16 residues. V shed 1 base and J shed 4 bases, with 16 bases lying between them. Per germline, CDR1 SGHTA and CDR2 FQGNSA. The CDR3 sequence is CASSLGGGQILYGYTF. In nucleotides, the CDR3 is TGTGCCAGCAGCTTAGGGGGTGGACAAATTCTCTATGGCTACACCTTC.

The V call is TRBV19, the J call TRBJ1-6; D is unclear. CDR1 and CDR2 from the germline V gene are LNHDA and SQIVND (reference sequence). Trimming took off 6 bases at V and 7 bases at J, with 16 bases between the two ends. This CDR3 spans 15 amino acids. CDR3 bases: TGTGCCAGTAGGACCGGCCAGGCGGCAAATTCACCCCTCCACTTT. It is translated as CASRTGQAANSPLHF. Full variable domain (missing parts from reference TRBV19 and TRBJ1-6): DGGITQSPKYLFRKEGQNVTLSCEQNLNHDAMYWYRQDPGQGLRLIYYSQIVNDFQKGDIAEGYSVSREKKESFPLTVTSAQKNPTAFYLCASRTGQAANSPLHFGNGTRLTVT.

V and J are TRBV5-1 and TRBJ2-3, with 11 bases identical to TRBD2. CDR1 is SGHRS and CDR2 is YFSETQ in the germline V gene. CDR3 length equals 17 residues. J gave up 2 bases and V 4 bases, and 9 bases lay outside the gene matches. The DNA for the CDR3 is TGCGCCAGCAGCCAACGGATAGCGGGAGGGCCCACAGATACGCAGTATTTT. Amino acids: CASSQRIAGGPTDTQYF.

The rearrangement joins TRBV30 to TRBJ2-5, with D perhaps matching TRBD2 (6 bases). CDR1 and CDR2 from the germline V gene are GTSNPN and SVGIG (reference sequence). The CDR3 sequence is 12 residues long. CDR3 residues: CARDSGQETQYF. CDR3 bases: TGTGCTCGGGACTCTGGCCAAGAGACCCAGTACTTC.

This clone was observed a few times. The chain links TRBV10-1 to TRBJ1-1; 9 bases match TRBD1. Germline CDR1 WNHNN, CDR2 SYGVQD (reference sequence). The CDR3 has 13 amino acids. Germline trimming cut 5 bases from V and 3 bases from J; bases unmatched to any gene: 1. The CDR3 here is CASSRDRDTEAFF. The DNA for the CDR3 is TGCGCCAGCAGTCGGGACAGGGACACTGAAGCTTTCTTT.

The chain recombines TRBV10-1 with TRBJ2-3; D is ambiguous. V was clipped by 2 bases and J by 4 bases, with 7 bases between them. The CDR3 is made up of 13 amino acids. Germline CDR1 reads WNHNN; CDR2 reads SYGVQD (reference sequence). The CDR3 bases are TGCGCCAGCAGTGAGGGCCTAGCAGATACGCAGTATTTT. Translating it yields CASSEGLADTQYF.

V usage is TRBV2 and J usage is TRBJ2-6; D is unclear. Trimming shortened V by 2 bases and J by 0 bases, and 8 bases separated the two germline ends. CDR1 SNHLY and CDR2 FYNNEI come from the germline V gene. CDR3 size: 16 residues. The CDR3 spells CASSESAFSGANVLTF. CDR3 sequence (DNA): TGTGCCAGCAGTGAAAGTGCCTTCTCTGGGGCCAACGTCCTGACTTTC.

Turning to this clone: The sample has other DNA sequences that encode this CDR3 too. The gene calls are TRBV5-1 and TRBJ2-1; 7 positions match TRBD2. CDR1 and CDR2 from the germline V gene are SGHRS and YFSETQ. The CDR3 is 12 residues long. V was clipped by 4 bases and J by 7 bases; unmatched bases: 2. This CDR3 reads CASSPSGNEQFF. The CDR3 coding sequence is TGCGCCAGCAGCCCTAGCGGTAATGAGCAGTTCTTC. Full variable domain (missing parts from reference TRBV5-1 and TRBJ2-1): KAGVTQTPRYLIKTRGQQVTLSCSPISGHRSVSWYQQTPGQGLQFLFEYFSETQRNKGNFPGRFSGRQFSNSRSEMNVSTLELGDSALYLCASSPSGNEQFFGPGTRLTVL.

The rearrangement joins TRBV30 to TRBJ1-2; D remains unclear. This CDR3 contains 14 residues. V was shortened by 0 bases and J by 2 bases, with 10 bases between the two germline ends. Per the germline V gene, CDR1 is GTSNPN and CDR2 is SVGIG (reference sequence). This CDR3 is CAWSVPGGNYGYTF. As DNA, the CDR3 is TGTGCCTGGAGTGTACCCGGCGGCAACTATGGCTACACCTTC.

The V gene is TRBV11-3, the J gene TRBJ2-7, with D maybe TRBD1 (6 bases). Between the trimmed V and J ends, which lost 6 bases and 2 bases, there was a span of 17 bases. Germline-derived CDR1 and CDR2 are SGHNT and YENEEA. The CDR3 runs 15 residues. CDR3 bases: TGTGCCAGCAGGGCTGCAGGGGATTTTCCCTACGAGCAGTACTTC. This gives the protein CASRAAGDFPYEQYF.

This clone was found once. The chain has TRBV21-1 and TRBJ2-7; no check of the table's D call, TRBD2, against the DNA was made. TRBV21-1 is reported as a pseudogene. This CDR3 comprises 15 residues. Here the CDR3 reads CASGGSGRLRYEQYF. The DNA for the CDR3 is TGTGCCAGCGGCGGTAGCGGGAGACTACGCTACGAGCAGTACTTC.

The gene calls are TRBV28 and TRBJ2-5, with 12 bases fitting TRBD1. CDR3 length: 15 residues. CDR1 is MDHEN, CDR2 SYDVKM, per germline. V was clipped by 5 bases and J by 5 bases; unmatched bases: 6. In nucleotides, the CDR3 is TGTGCCAGCAGTATTCCGGGACAGGGGGCCGAGACCCAGTACTTC. Its translation: CASSIPGQGAETQYF.

V usage is TRBV10-2 and J usage is TRBJ2-7; no clear D gene. Trimming shortened V by 6 bases and J by 3 bases, and 15 bases separated the two germline ends. The germline V gene has CDR1 WSHSY and CDR2 SAAADI. This CDR3 has 14 residues. The chain's CDR3 is CASSGPATNYEQYF. In DNA form, the CDR3 reads TGCGCCAGCAGCGGACCAGCTACAAACTACGAGCAGTACTTC.

This sequence joins TRBV19 and TRBJ1-1, with a weak D call TRBD1 (5 bases). The CDR3 spans 13 residues. The germline CDR1 and CDR2 sequences are LNHDA and SQIVND (reference sequence). V was trimmed by 4 bases and J by 4 bases, leaving 10 bases between them. In DNA form, the CDR3 reads TGTGCCAGTAGTACTCTGGGGGGCACTGAAGCTTTCTTT. This translates into CASSTLGGTEAFF. Supplemented by reference TRBV19 and TRBJ1-1, the full variable domain reads DGGITQSPKYLFRKEGQNVTLSCEQNLNHDAMYWYRQDPGQGLRLIYYSQIVNDFQKGDIAEGYSVSREKKESFPLTVTSAQKNPTAFYLCASSTLGGTEAFFGQGTRLTVV.

V usage is TRBV6-5 and J usage is TRBJ2-1; TRBD1 agrees at 8 bases. V lost 6 bases, J lost 9 bases, and 7 bases stayed unmatched. CDR3 size: 13 residues. The germline gives CDR1 MNHEY, CDR2 SVGAGI. The CDR3 protein is CASSRTGMGEQFF. CDR3 DNA: TGTGCCAGCAGCCGGACAGGGATGGGTGAGCAGTTCTTC.

The chain carries TRBV29-1 and TRBJ1-3; D gene unclear. CDR1 and CDR2 (germline): SQVTM, ANQGSEA. Trimming took off 1 base at V and 9 bases at J, with 16 bases between the two ends. The CDR3 extends over 14 amino acids. The CDR3 protein is CSVEGPLEGRTIYF. The CDR3 DNA is TGCAGCGTTGAAGGGCCACTGGAAGGGCGCACCATATATTTT.

The V call is TRBV7-8, the J call TRBJ1-5; D is ambiguous. Germline V lookup: CDR1 SGHVS, CDR2 FQNEAQ. The CDR3 extends over 15 amino acids. Trimming left V 2 bases short and J 6 bases short, with 14 bases between. The CDR3 DNA is TGTGCCAGCAGCTTACATAAACAAATGGGTCAGCCCCAGCATTTT. This encodes CASSLHKQMGQPQHF.

The chain carries TRBV5-4 and TRBJ1-2; possible D gene TRBD1, 6 bases. In germline, CDR1 is SGHNT, CDR2 YYREEE (reference sequence). The length of the CDR3 is 14 residues. V gave up 4 bases and J gave up 4 bases, with 14 bases separating them. The CDR3, as DNA: TGTGCCAGCAGCGCTTCCGGACAGATCTATGGCTACACCTTC. It translates to CASSASGQIYGYTF.

The chain combines TRBV5-6 with TRBJ2-2; 9 nucleotides match TRBD2. The CDR3 runs 17 residues. Per the germline V gene, CDR1 is SGHDT and CDR2 is YYEEEE. Germline trimming cut 0 bases from V and 0 bases from J; bases unmatched to any gene: 3. CDR3 sequence reads: CASSLGGLAANTGELFF. The DNA for the CDR3 is TGTGCCAGCAGCTTGGGGGGACTAGCTGCGAACACCGGGGAGCTGTTTTTT.

V is TRBV10-1 and J is TRBJ2-5; maybe TRBD2 (5 bases). Between the trimmed V and J ends, which lost 6 bases and 5 bases, there was a span of 19 bases. The CDR3 has 15 residues. Germline V gene lookup returns CDR1 WNHNN and CDR2 SYGVQD (reference sequence). CDR3 residues: CASSVGREKGETQYF. CDR3 DNA sequence: TGCGCCAGCAGCGTTGGCCGGGAAAAGGGTGAGACCCAGTACTTC.